This T cell receptor beta chain originates from a study of human T cells and chemical hapten exposure. Looking at the study overall: The patient population, which was mostly female, had alopecia areata, totalis or universalis. Minor pooled library volume differences mainly drove per-sample TCR yield variation. Findings and caveats of the study: Versus controls, expanded TCRs had significantly more large CDR3 similarity clusters.

This clonotype has a count of ten or more. Antigen unknown. Time point of the sample: patch test 1, 2 weeks after DPC sensitization. Treatment noted: therapeutic diphenylcyclopropenone sensitization with weekly scalp DPC. TCRdb used MiXCR to reprocess the RACE reads, holding one entry per CDR3 protein. Of around 300,000 distinct CDR3 sequences listed, approximately 6.3% were seen once; the top ten hold 7.5% to 9%. The source is a woman aged 18-35 years with alopecia areata. Some clones in this sample may be carry-over from other donors' samples. This specimen was whole blood, taken in connection with sensitization to the hapten diphenylcyclopropenone (DPC).

CDR3 sequence: CASSETGYGYTF. As DNA, the CDR3 is TGTGCCAGCAGTGAGACAGGGTATGGCTACACCTTC. The chain employs TRBV12-3 or TRBV12-4 and TRBJ1-2, with 7 bases lining up with TRBD1. V trimming: 5 bases; J trimming: 5 bases; junction bases outside the gene matches: 2. The CDR3 sequence is 12 residues long.